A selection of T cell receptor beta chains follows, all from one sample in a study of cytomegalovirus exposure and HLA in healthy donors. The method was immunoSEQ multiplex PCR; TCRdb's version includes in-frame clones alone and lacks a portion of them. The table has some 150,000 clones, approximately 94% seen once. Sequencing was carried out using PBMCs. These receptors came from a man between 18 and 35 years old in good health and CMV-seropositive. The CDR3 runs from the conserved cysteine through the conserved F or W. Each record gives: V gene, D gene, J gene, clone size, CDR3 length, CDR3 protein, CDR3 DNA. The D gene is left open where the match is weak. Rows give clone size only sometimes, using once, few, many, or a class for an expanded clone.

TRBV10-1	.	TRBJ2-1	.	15	CASSPRAGSKAEQFF	TGCGCCAGCAGTCCAAGGGCGGGATCAAAGGCTGAGCAGTTCTTC
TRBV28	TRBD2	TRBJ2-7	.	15	CASRPPGTTHYEQYF	TGTGCCAGCAGACCTCCCGGGACTACACACTACGAGCAGTACTTC
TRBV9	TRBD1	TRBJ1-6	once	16	CASSVGTGTEGSPLHF	TGTGCCAGCAGCGTCGGCACCGGGACAGAAGGTTCACCCCTCCACTTT
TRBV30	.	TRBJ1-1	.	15	CAWSVPEPGNTEAFF	TGTGCCTGGAGTGTCCCCGAACCGGGGAACACTGAAGCTTTCTTT
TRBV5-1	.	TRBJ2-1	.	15	CASSLAPGTRNEQFF	TGCGCCAGCAGCTTGGCCCCCGGGACTCGCAATGAGCAGTTCTTC
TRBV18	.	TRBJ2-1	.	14	CASSPPGRSNEQFF	TGTGCCAGCTCACCCCCGGGAAGATCCAATGAGCAGTTCTTC
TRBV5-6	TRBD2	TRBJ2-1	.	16	CASSPLAGVTYNEQFF	TGTGCCAGCAGCCCACTAGCGGGAGTCACGTACAATGAGCAGTTCTTC
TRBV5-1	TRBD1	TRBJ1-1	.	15	CASSAYSGGHTEAFF	TGCGCCAGCAGCGCATACTCAGGGGGCCACACTGAAGCTTTCTTT
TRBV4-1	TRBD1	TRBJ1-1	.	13	CASSRGTEWKTFF	TGCGCCAGCAGCCGTGGGACAGAGTGGAAGACTTTCTTT
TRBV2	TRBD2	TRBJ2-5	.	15	CAGTLAGGRAETQYF	TGTGCCGGCACCCTAGCGGGAGGTAGGGCGGAGACCCAGTACTTC
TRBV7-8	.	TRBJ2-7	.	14	CASSLGLGSYEQYF	TGTGCCAGCAGCTTAGGACTAGGGTCCTACGAGCAGTACTTC
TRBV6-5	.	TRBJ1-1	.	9	CASEPEAFF	TGTGCCAGCGAGCCTGAAGCTTTCTTT
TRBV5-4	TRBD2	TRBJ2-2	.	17	CASSPGLAGGITGELFF	TGTGCCAGCAGCCCGGGACTAGCGGGAGGGATCACCGGGGAGCTGTTTTTT
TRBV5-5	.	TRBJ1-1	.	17	CASSFGFLTGGATEAFF	TGTGCCAGCAGCTTCGGTTTTTTAACCGGGGGGGCTACTGAAGCTTTCTTT
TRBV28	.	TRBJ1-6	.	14	CASSLWRENSPLHF	TGTGCCAGCAGTTTATGGAGGGAGAATTCACCCCTCCACTTT
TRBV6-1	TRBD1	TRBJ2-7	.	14	CASNPTGQSYEQYF	TGTGCCAGCAACCCGACAGGGCAATCCTACGAGCAGTACTTC
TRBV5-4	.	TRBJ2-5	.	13	CASSLSSQETQYF	TGTGCCAGCAGCTTATCTAGCCAGGAGACCCAGTACTTC
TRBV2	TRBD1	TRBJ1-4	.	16	CASSFGQGPTNEKLFF	TGTGCCAGCAGTTTCGGACAGGGACCAACTAATGAAAAACTGTTTTTT
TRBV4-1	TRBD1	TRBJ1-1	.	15	CASSPRDRGTTEAFF	TGCGCCAGCAGCCCTCGGGACAGGGGGACGACTGAAGCTTTCTTT
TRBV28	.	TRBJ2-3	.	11	CASSSTDTQYF	TGTGCCAGCAGTTCGACAGATACGCAGTATTTT
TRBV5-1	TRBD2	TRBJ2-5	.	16	CASSLRGLAGQETQYF	TGCGCCAGCAGCTTAAGGGGACTAGCGGGGCAAGAGACCCAGTACTTC
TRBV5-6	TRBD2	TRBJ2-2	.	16	CASSFGLAGRTGELFF	TGTGCCAGCAGCTTTGGACTAGCGGGACGCACCGGGGAGCTGTTTTTT
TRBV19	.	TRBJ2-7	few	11	CASMEGHEQYF	TGTGCCAGTATGGAGGGACACGAGCAGTACTTC
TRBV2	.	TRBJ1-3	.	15	CASRGTGDSGNTIYF	TGTGCCAGCAGAGGGACGGGGGACTCTGGAAACACCATATATTTT
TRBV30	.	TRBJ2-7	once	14	CATPGGRAVGEQYF	TGTGCGACCCCGGGCGGCAGGGCCGTCGGGGAGCAGTACTTC
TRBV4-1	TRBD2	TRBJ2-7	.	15	CASSQRLAGAYEQYF	TGCGCCAGCAGCCAAAGACTAGCGGGAGCCTACGAGCAGTACTTC
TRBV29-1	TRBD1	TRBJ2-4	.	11	CSAGTENIQYF	TGCAGCGCCGGGACAGAAAACATTCAGTACTTC
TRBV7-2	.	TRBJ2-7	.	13	CASSPGRGYEQYF	TGTGCCAGCAGCCCTGGTCGCGGGTACGAGCAGTACTTC
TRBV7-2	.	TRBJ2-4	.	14	CASSLGAGYGIQYF	TGTGCCAGCAGCTTAGGAGCAGGGTACGGCATTCAGTACTTC
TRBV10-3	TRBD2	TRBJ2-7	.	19	CAISESTSGRAPSLYEQYF	TGTGCCATCAGTGAGTCAACTAGCGGGAGGGCCCCCTCCCTTTACGAGCAGTACTTC
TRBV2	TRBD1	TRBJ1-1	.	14	CASSFMGQGTEAFF	TGTGCCAGCAGCTTTATGGGACAGGGGACTGAAGCTTTCTTT
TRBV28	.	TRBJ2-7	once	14	CASSSAGTRDEQYF	TGTGCCAGCAGTTCGGCCGGGACAAGGGACGAGCAGTACTTC
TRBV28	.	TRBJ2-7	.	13	CASRVGGSYEQYF	TGTGCCAGTCGGGTAGGGGGCTCCTACGAGCAGTACTTC